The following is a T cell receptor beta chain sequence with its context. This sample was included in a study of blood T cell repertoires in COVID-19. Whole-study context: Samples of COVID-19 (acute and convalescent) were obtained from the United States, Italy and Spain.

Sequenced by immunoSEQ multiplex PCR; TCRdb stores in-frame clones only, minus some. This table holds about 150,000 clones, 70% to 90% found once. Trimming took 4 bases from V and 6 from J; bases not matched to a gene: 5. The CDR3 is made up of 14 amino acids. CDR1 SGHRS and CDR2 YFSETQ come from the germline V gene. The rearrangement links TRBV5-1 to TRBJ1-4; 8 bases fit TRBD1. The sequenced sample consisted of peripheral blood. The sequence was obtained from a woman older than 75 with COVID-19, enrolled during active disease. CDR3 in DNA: TGCGCCAGCAGCGCTACAGGGGGTCATGAAAAACTGTTTTTT. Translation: CASSATGGHEKLFF.